This record looks at one T cell receptor (beta chain) sequence and its context. This specimen belongs to a study of blood T cell repertoires in COVID-19. Study information: PBMCs, B-cell-depleted T cells, or T cells provided the cDNA or gDNA that made up the material.

Clones were sequenced by immunoSEQ multiplex PCR, and TCRdb holds only the in-frame ones, with some missing. The sample has a few hundred thousand clones, roughly nine tenths seen once. Trimming left V 5 bases short and J 0 bases short, with 13 bases between. Germline CDR1 is MDHEN and CDR2 is SYDVKM. CDR3 length equals 16 residues. Participants' own reports of clinical history determined their cohort assignment. The sample was PBMCs or T cells enriched from blood (not recorded which). The sequence derives from a man aged 25 to 40 who had recovered from COVID-19. The rearrangement joins TRBV28 to TRBJ2-2; the D gene is possibly TRBD1 (6 bases). The chain's CDR3 is CASSPQRTANTGELFF. The CDR3 coding sequence is TGTGCCAGCAGTCCCCAGCGGACAGCGAACACCGGGGAGCTGTTTTTT.